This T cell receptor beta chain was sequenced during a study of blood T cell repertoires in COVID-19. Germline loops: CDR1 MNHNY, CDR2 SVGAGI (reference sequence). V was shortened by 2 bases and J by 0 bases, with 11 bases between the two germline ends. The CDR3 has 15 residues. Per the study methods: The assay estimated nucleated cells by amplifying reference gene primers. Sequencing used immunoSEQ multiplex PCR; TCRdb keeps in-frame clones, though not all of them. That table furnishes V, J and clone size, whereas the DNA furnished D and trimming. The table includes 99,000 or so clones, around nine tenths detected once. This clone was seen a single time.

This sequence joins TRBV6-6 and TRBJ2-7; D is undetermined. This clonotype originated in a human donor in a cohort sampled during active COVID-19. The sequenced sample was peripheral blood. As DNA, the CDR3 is TGTGCCAGCAGTTACACGCGCGGCAGCTCCTACGAGCAGTACTTC. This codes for CASSYTRGSSYEQYF.